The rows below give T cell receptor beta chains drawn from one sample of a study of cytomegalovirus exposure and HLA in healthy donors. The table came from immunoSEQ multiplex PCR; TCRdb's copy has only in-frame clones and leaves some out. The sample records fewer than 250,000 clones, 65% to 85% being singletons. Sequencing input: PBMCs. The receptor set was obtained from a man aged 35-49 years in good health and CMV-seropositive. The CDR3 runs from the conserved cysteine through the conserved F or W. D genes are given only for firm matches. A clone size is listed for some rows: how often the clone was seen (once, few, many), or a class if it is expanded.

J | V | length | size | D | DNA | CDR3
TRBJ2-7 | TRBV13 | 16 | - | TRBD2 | TGTGCCAGCAGCCCCCTAGGGAGGGACCATCCCTACGAGCAGTACTTC | CASSPLGRDHPYEQYF
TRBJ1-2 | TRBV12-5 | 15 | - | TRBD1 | TGTGCTAGTGGTTTGGGTCGGGGGACAGCCTATGGCTACACCTTC | CASGLGRGTAYGYTF
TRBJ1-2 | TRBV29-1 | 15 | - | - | TGCAGCGTTGACAGATCGGAGGGCTTTAACTATGGCTACACCTTC | CSVDRSEGFNYGYTF
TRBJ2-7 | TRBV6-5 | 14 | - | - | TGTGCCAGCAGTTCCCTCAGGGGTAACTACGAGCAGTACTTC | CASSSLRGNYEQYF
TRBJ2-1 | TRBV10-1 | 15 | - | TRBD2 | TGCGCCAGCAGCGGGGGACTAGCGGGAGCCTATGAGCAGTTCTTC | CASSGGLAGAYEQFF
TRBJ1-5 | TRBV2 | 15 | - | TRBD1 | TGTGCCAGCAGGACCGACAGGGGGCTCGGTCAGCCCCAGCATTTT | CASRTDRGLGQPQHF
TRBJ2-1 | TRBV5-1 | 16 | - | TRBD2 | TGCGCCAGCATACTAGCGGGAGAGAGCTCCTACAATGAGCAGTTCTTC | CASILAGESSYNEQFF
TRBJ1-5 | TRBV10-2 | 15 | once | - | TGCGCCAGCAGTGAGATGGCAGATAGCAATCAGCCCCAGCATTTT | CASSEMADSNQPQHF
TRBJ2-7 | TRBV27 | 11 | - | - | TGTGCCAGCAGGGCAGGGTCCGAGCAGTACTTC | CASRAGSEQYF
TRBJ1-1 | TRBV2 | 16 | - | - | TGTGCCAGCCTGACCAGAGGCGGGCTATCGAACACTGAAGCTTTCTTT | CASLTRGGLSNTEAFF
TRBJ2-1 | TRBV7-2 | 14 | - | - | TGTGCCTCCCGCGATTGGGCAGGGGGGAATGAGCAGTTCTTC | CASRDWAGGNEQFF
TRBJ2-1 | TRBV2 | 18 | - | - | TGTGCCAGCAGTGAAAGGGGAGGGCCGGTCGGGGGCTTACATGAGCAGTTCTTC | CASSERGGPVGGLHEQFF
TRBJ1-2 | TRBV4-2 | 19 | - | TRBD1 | TGTGCCAGCAGCCTTCACCTGAGTTACAGGGGGAGATCCGACTATGGCTACACCTTC | CASSLHLSYRGRSDYGYTF
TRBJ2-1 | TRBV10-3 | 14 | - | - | TGTGCCATCAGTGAGTCCCCGTCCTACAATGAGCAGTTCTTC | CAISESPSYNEQFF
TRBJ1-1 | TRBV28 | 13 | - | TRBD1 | TGTGCCAGCGCACGACAGGGGGGATCTGAAGCTTTCTTT | CASARQGGSEAFF
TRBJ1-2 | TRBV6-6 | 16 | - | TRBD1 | TGTGCCAGCACCGGAACGAATCTGGACAGGGAATATGGCTACACCTTC | CASTGTNLDREYGYTF
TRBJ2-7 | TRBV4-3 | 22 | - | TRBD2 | TGCGCCAGCAGCCAAGATCGGGACTTAACTAGCGGGAGTGTCAAGGTCCGCTACGAGCAGTACTTC | CASSQDRDLTSGSVKVRYEQYF
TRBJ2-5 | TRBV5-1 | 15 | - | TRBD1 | TGCGCCAGCAGCTTGGGGACAGGGAAGGGGGAGACCCAGTACTTC | CASSLGTGKGETQYF
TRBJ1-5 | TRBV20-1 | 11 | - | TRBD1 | TGCAGTGCGACAGGGCTAGAGCCCCAGCATTTT | CSATGLEPQHF
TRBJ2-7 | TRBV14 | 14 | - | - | TGTGCCAGCAGCCTTGTAAGGAGCTCCTACGAGCAGTACTTC | CASSLVRSSYEQYF
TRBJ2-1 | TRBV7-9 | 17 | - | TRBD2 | TGTGCCAGCAGCCCGGGGGGGATACTAGCGGATTGGTATGAGCAGTTCTTC | CASSPGGILADWYEQFF
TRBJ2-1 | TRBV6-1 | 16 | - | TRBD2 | TGTGCCAGCAGTGGAAGGAGGACTAGCGGGACCAATGAGCAGTTCTTC | CASSGRRTSGTNEQFF
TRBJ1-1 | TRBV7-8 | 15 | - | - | TGTGCCAGCAGCGGACCGAGGGGGGGGAGCACTGAAGCTTTCTTT | CASSGPRGGSTEAFF
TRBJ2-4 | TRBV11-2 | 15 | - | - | TGTGCCAGCAGCTCCGATTCACTAGCCAAAAACATTCAGTACTTC | CASSSDSLAKNIQYF
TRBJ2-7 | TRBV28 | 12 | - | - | TGTGCCAGCAGTTTAACTCGGGCGGGGCAGTACTTC | CASSLTRAGQYF
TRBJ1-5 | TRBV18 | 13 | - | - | TGTGCCAGCTCAAGCGCCGTTAATCAGCCCCAGCATTTT | CASSSAVNQPQHF
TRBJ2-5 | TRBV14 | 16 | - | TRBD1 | TGTGCCAGCAGCCTCGGCGGACAGGGGGCGGGGGAGACCCAGTACTTC | CASSLGGQGAGETQYF
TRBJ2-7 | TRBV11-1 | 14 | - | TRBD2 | TGTGCCAGCAGCTTAGCGGGGGGGGTCTACGAGCAGTACTTC | CASSLAGGVYEQYF
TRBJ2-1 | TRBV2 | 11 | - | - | TGTGCCAGCAGTGTGGGGGGTGAGCAGTTCTTC | CASSVGGEQFF
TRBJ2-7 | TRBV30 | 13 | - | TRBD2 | TGTGCCTGGGACTCCGGGACTACAATTGAGCAGTACTTC | CAWDSGTTIEQYF
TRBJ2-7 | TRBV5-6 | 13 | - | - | TGTGCCAGCAGCTTGGGCAGGGTCCACGAGCAGTACTTC | CASSLGRVHEQYF
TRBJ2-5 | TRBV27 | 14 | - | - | TGTGCCAGCATGGGATTGCTGGGGCCGGGGACCCAGTACTTC | CASMGLLGPGTQYF
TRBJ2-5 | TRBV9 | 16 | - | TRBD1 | TGTGCCAGCAGCACTGGGGACAGGGGAGTCCTAGAGACCCAGTACTTC | CASSTGDRGVLETQYF
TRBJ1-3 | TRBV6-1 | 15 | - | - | TGTGCCAGCAGCCCCAGGACTGTCTCTGGAAACACCATATATTTT | CASSPRTVSGNTIYF
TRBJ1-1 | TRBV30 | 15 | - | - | TGTGCCTGGAGCAGGAGGCGAAACATGAACACTGAAGCTTTCTTT | CAWSRRRNMNTEAFF
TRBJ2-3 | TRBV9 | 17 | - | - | TGTGCCAGCAGCGTTTTAAATGGGGCCGCTACCACAGATACGCAGTATTTT | CASSVLNGAATTDTQYF
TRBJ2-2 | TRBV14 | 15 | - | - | TGTGCCAGCAGCCAAGTGGAGGGGCTTACCGGGGAGCTGTTTTTT | CASSQVEGLTGELFF
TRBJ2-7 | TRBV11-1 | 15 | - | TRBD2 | TGTGCCAGCAGCTTACGAACTAGCGGGAGCCACGAGCAGTACTTC | CASSLRTSGSHEQYF
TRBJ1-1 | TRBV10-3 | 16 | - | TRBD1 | TGTGCCATCAGTGAGCCGCCGGGACAGGGTTTGACTGAAGCTTTCTTT | CAISEPPGQGLTEAFF
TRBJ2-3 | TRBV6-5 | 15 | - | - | TGTGCCAGCAGTTACGTAGGGGTCAGCACAGATACGCAGTATTTT | CASSYVGVSTDTQYF
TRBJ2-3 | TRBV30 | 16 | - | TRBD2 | TGTGCCTGGAGTAAAGGAACTAGCGGTACCACAGATACGCAGTATTTT | CAWSKGTSGTTDTQYF
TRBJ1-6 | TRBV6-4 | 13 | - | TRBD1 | TGTGCCAACTTGACAGGGAAGGGTTCACCCCTCCACTTT | CANLTGKGSPLHF
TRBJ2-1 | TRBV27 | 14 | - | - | TGTGCCAGCAGTTTAACGAGCTCCTACAATGAGCAGTTCTTC | CASSLTSSYNEQFF
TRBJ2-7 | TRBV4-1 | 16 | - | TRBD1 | TGCGCCAGCAGCCAAGGTCCCGGGACAGGGTCCTACGAGCAGTACTTC | CASSQGPGTGSYEQYF
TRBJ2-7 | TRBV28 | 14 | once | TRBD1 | TGTGCCAGCAGAGGACAGGGTCGGCTTTACGAGCAGTACTTC | CASRGQGRLYEQYF
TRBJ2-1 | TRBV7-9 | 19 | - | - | TGTTCCAGCAGCTTAATAGCCGGGAGTAGCGGTCTCTCCTACAATGAGCAGTTCTTC | CSSSLIAGSSGLSYNEQFF
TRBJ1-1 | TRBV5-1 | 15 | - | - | TGCGCCAGCAGCTTGGTTCCGGGGAGAGGCACTGAAGCTTTCTTT | CASSLVPGRGTEAFF
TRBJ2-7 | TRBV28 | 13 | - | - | TGTGCCAGCAGTTTGGGGGGTCGCTACGAGCAGTACTTC | CASSLGGRYEQYF
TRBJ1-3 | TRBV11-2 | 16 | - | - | TGTGCCAGCAGCTTAGATAGGACATACTCTGGAAACACCATATATTTT | CASSLDRTYSGNTIYF
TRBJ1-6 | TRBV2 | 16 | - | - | TGTGCCAGCAGTGAAGGCGGGAGGTCCTATAATTCACCCCTCCACTTT | CASSEGGRSYNSPLHF
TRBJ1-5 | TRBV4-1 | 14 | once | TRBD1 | TGCGCCAGCAGCCCAGGGGGTTCGGGACAGCCCCAGCATTTT | CASSPGGSGQPQHF